This entry lists 3 T cell receptor beta chains sequenced from one sample in a study of vaccination and CD4 T cells after COVID-19. TCRdb redid the calling of the PCR reads with MiXCR, one entry per CDR3 protein. The repertoire includes 15,000 to 20,000 distinct CDR3 sequences, approximately 60% of them detected once, and 1% to 1.3% sits in the top ten. Sample: CD4+ T cells from blood, taken after SARS-CoV-2 vaccination. Every receptor here comes from a human donor who had recovered from COVID-19.

This chain connects TRBV10-3 to TRBJ2-5, with TRBD1 matching 12 bases. After removal of 6 bases from V and 4 bases from J, the junction contained 6 bases not matched to a gene. Germline loops: CDR1 ENHRY, CDR2 SYGVKD. The CDR3 runs 15 residues. The CDR3: CAIREPGQGAETQYF. The CDR3 nucleotides read TGTGCCATCAGGGAGCCGGGACAGGGGGCAGAGACCCAGTACTTC.

The rearrangement links TRBV4-1 to TRBJ1-5, with D hard to call. Germline lookup yields CDR1 MGHRA and CDR2 YSYEKL. V lost 1 base and J 0 bases, leaving 7 bases between the germline ends. The CDR3 is made up of 15 amino acids. The CDR3 loop is CASSQGAFSNQPQHF. The DNA for the CDR3 is TGCGCCAGCAGCCAAGGGGCATTTAGCAATCAGCCCCAGCATTTT.

The chain joins TRBV20-1 to TRBJ1-3; 10 bases are shared with TRBD1. The V segment lost 5 bases and the J segment 3 bases; nucleotides outside the gene matches: 7. Germline V CDR1 and CDR2: DFQATT, SNEGSKA (reference sequence). The CDR3 covers 15 residues. In DNA form, the CDR3 reads TGCAGTGCTGAAGTCCGGGACAGGGGTGGAAACACCATATATTTT. This translates into CSAEVRDRGGNTIYF.